The sequence of this TCR beta chain was determined in a study of blood T cell repertoires in COVID-19. Study as a whole: Sites across the United States, Italy and Spain contributed samples from acute and convalescent COVID-19. The analysed material was cDNA or gDNA that came from T cells, B-cell-depleted T cells, or PBMCs.

CDR1 and CDR2 (germline): MNHNS, SASEGT. The junction had 5 bases not matched to a gene; V was cut back by 3 bases and J by 6 bases. The CDR3 totals 15 residues. Libraries were prepared by immunoSEQ multiplex PCR; TCRdb keeps only in-frame clonotypes and omits some of them. The sample yields about 18,000 clones, roughly 90% seen once. The genes are TRBV6-1 and TRBJ1-4; 9 bases are a match to TRBD1. The clonotype was recovered from a human donor in a cohort sampled during active COVID-19. Sequences were obtained from peripheral blood. CDR3 sequence reads: CASSEGQGFYEKLFF. The CDR3 bases are TGTGCCAGCAGTGAGGGACAGGGTTTTTATGAAAAACTGTTTTTT.